This T cell receptor beta chain was recorded in a study of CD8+CD57+ T cells in acquired aplastic anemia. For the study at large: Across the sorted CD4+ and CD8+ cells, DNA amounts averaged roughly 3 ug. For CD4+ cells, healthy donors had an average of roughly 11 million reads. Study-level findings and limits: Both patients and controls carried the same twenty-nine CD8+ CDR3 sequences.

A word on this clonotype: Its target is not known. At one end the junction does not follow the germline gene, possibly because of a read error.

Germline V CDR1 and CDR2: LNHDA, SQIVND (reference sequence). This CDR3 is 15 amino acids long. Using genomic DNA as the template, TCR beta VDJ and CDR3 profiling was carried out. TCRdb independently ran MiXCR on the reads; one entry per CDR3 protein. Of some 410,000 distinct CDR3 sequences listed, approximately 70% are singletons. This TCR derives from a human donor in good health, serving as a control. The sequencing sample was made of sorted CD4+, CD8+, or CD8+CD57+ T cells (not recorded which) from PBMCs. The genes are TRBV19 and TRBJ2-2; TRBD2 matches at 8 bases. The DNA for the CDR3 is TGTGCCAGTAGTCCGGGACGGGGGGGAGATGGGGCGCTGTTTTTT. It is translated as CASSPGRGGDGALFF.